This T cell receptor beta chain was captured in a study of T cell changes during pregnancy in multiple sclerosis. Data came from immunoSEQ multiplex PCR; TCRdb stores just in-frame clones and leaves some out. There are 70,000 to 95,000 clones in the sample; roughly 91% occur only once, and 2.5% to 3% lies in the top ten. Germline assignment: CDR1 SEHNR and CDR2 FQNEAQ (reference sequence). The junction had 4 bases not matched to a gene; V was cut back by 6 bases and J by 6 bases. The CDR3 extends over 14 amino acids. This sequence originates from a female donor in good health, enrolled as a control in a pregnancy study. This chain uses TRBV7-9 with TRBJ1-6; 8 nucleotides align to TRBD1. Sequenced material: peripheral blood, taken after pregnancy. CDR3 sequence reads: CASRWTGRNSPLHF. Written as DNA, the CDR3 is TGTGCCAGCAGATGGACAGGGCGTAATTCACCCCTCCACTTT. Full variable domain (missing parts from reference TRBV7-9 and TRBJ1-6): DTGVSQNPRHKITKRGQNVTFRCDPISEHNRLYWYRQTLGQGPEFLTYFQNEAQLEKSRLLSDRFSAERPKGSFSTLEIQRTEQGDSAMYLCASRWTGRNSPLHFGNGTRLTVT.